A selection of T cell receptor beta chains follows, all from one sample in a study of blood T cell repertoires in COVID-19. Produced via immunoSEQ multiplex PCR; TCRdb's table is partial and in-frame only. The sample carries 45,000 to 50,000 clones, 80% to 90% recorded once. The sample consisted of peripheral blood. The source of these receptors is a middle-aged man with acute or convalescent COVID-19. Both conserved end residues are part of each CDR3. D genes are given only for firm matches. The size entry is marked missing in some rows and otherwise reads once, few, many or a size class.

J gene,V gene,clone size,D gene,CDR3 DNA,CDR3 protein
TRBJ1-6,TRBV30,-,TRBD1,TGTGCCTGGAGTACAGGGGGAACGAACCTCCACTTT,CAWSTGGTNLHF
TRBJ1-2,TRBV27,-,TRBD1,TGTGCCAGCAGTTCGACGGACAGGGGGTACTATGGCTACACCTTC,CASSSTDRGYYGYTF
TRBJ2-7,TRBV6-5,-,-,TGTGCCAGCAGTTACTCCCGTCACGAGCAGTACTTC,CASSYSRHEQYF
TRBJ1-5,TRBV6-2/TRBV6-3,-,-,TGTGCCAGCAGTTACCGGTCTCGCAATCAGCCCCAGCATTTT,CASSYRSRNQPQHF
TRBJ1-4,TRBV7-2,-,-,TGTGCCAGCAGCTCTAACAGGGCGACTAATGAAAAACTGTTTTTT,CASSSNRATNEKLFF
TRBJ1-1,TRBV22-1,once,-,TGTCCTGGGAGCGCAACAACAGCCCTTATGAACACTGAAGCTTTCTTT,CPGSATTALMNTEAFF
TRBJ2-7,TRBV3-1/TRBV3-2,-,-,TGTGCCAGCAGCCAAGATTCAGGGTACGAGCAGTACTTC,CASSQDSGYEQYF
TRBJ1-1,TRBV7-9,once,-,TGTGCCAGCAGCTTGGGGTGGGGAGAGACTGAAGCTTTCTTT,CASSLGWGETEAFF
TRBJ1-2,TRBV25-1,-,-,TGTGCCAGCAGCGCAGTACAGAGCTACTATGGCTACACCTTC,CASSAVQSYYGYTF
TRBJ1-2,TRBV3-1/TRBV3-2,-,TRBD1,TGTGCCAGCAGCCTCCGGACAGGGGTACTGGCTGGCTACACCTTC,CASSLRTGVLAGYTF
TRBJ1-5,TRBV19,once,-,TGTGCCAGTGGGCAGGGCACAAATCAGCCCCAGCATTTT,CASGQGTNQPQHF
TRBJ2-3,TRBV14,once,TRBD1,TGTGCCAGCAGCCTACGGACAGGTTGGGATACGCAGTATTTT,CASSLRTGWDTQYF
TRBJ1-5,TRBV19,-,-,TGTGCCAGCCGGGGAGGGCGGCAGCCCCAGCATTTT,CASRGGRQPQHF
TRBJ1-5,TRBV30,-,-,TGTGCCTGGGGAGAGGGGGTTCAGCCCCAGCATTTT,CAWGEGVQPQHF
TRBJ2-5,TRBV7-3,-,-,TGTGCCAGCAGCCCCGGACAGCAAGAGACCCAGTACTTC,CASSPGQQETQYF
TRBJ2-7,TRBV4-3,-,TRBD2,TGCGCCAGCAGCCAAGATTGGCTAGCGGGGGCCGAGGCGTACGAGCAGTACTTC,CASSQDWLAGAEAYEQYF
TRBJ1-2,TRBV9,-,TRBD1,TGTGCCAGCACCGCAGGGGGCCGCGGCTACACCTTC,CASTAGGRGYTF
TRBJ2-7,TRBV27,-,TRBD1,TGTGCCAGCAGTTTAAAGGGACAGGGGTGGGCCGAGCAGTACTTC,CASSLKGQGWAEQYF
TRBJ1-1,TRBV9,once,-,TGTGCCAGCAGCGTAGGGGTAGCCTTGAACACTGAAGCTTTCTTT,CASSVGVALNTEAFF
TRBJ1-1,TRBV5-6,-,-,TGTGCCAGCAGCTTGGAGTCAGGGGTGCCTGAAGCTTTCTTT,CASSLESGVPEAFF
TRBJ2-5,TRBV9,-,-,TGTGCCAGCAGCGTAGCCCCCCGGACCGGACTAGAGACCCAGTACTTC,CASSVAPRTGLETQYF
TRBJ2-3,TRBV5-6,-,TRBD2,TGTGCCAGCAGCTTGCTGGCGGGAGGGACAGATACGCAGTATTTT,CASSLLAGGTDTQYF
TRBJ1-1,TRBV19,-,TRBD1,TGTGCCAGTAGTATGCAGGGGGACAACACTGAAGCTTTCTTT,CASSMQGDNTEAFF
TRBJ2-1,TRBV27,-,TRBD2,TGTGCCAGCAGCTCGGGGGGTTCCTACAATGAGCAGTTCTTC,CASSSGGSYNEQFF
TRBJ2-2,TRBV29-1,-,-,TGCAGCGTAGGGGCGTCCCCGAACACCGGGGAGCTGTTTTTT,CSVGASPNTGELFF
TRBJ1-2,TRBV5-6,-,TRBD1,TGTGCCAGCAGCCAACAGGGGTACTATGGCTACACCTTC,CASSQQGYYGYTF
TRBJ2-2,TRBV10-3,-,TRBD1,TGTGCCATCACCCGGGACAGGGTCACCGGGGAGCTGTTTTTT,CAITRDRVTGELFF
TRBJ1-3,TRBV18,-,-,TGTGCCAGCTCACCCCCCAGCGGCCGAGTTCATGGAAACACCATATATTTT,CASSPPSGRVHGNTIYF
TRBJ2-1,TRBV1,-,-,TGCACCAGCAATCCCGCTCTGGCGGGATTACCAAATGAGCAGTTCTTC,CTSNPALAGLPNEQFF
TRBJ1-5,TRBV29-1,-,-,TGCAGCGTTCGGGGTTATGAAGGTCAGCCCCAGCATTTT,CSVRGYEGQPQHF
TRBJ2-2,TRBV2,-,-,TGTGCCAGCATCGCTGGCCTTCTGACCGGGGAGCTGTTTTTT,CASIAGLLTGELFF
TRBJ1-2,TRBV18,-,-,TGTGCCAGCTCACCAGGGTCGGGGGTGATGGACTATGGCTACACCTTC,CASSPGSGVMDYGYTF
TRBJ2-1,TRBV10-2,-,-,TGCGCCAGCCGAGACTCCTACAATGAGCAGTTCTTC,CASRDSYNEQFF
TRBJ1-1,TRBV6-6,once,-,TGTGCCAGCAGGGGGACTCTTGAAGCTTTCTTT,CASRGTLEAFF
TRBJ2-5,TRBV7-9,-,TRBD1,TGTGCCAGCAGCTTACTCCCTGGACAGGGGAATTTCCAAGAGACCCAGTACTTC,CASSLLPGQGNFQETQYF
TRBJ1-5,TRBV6-2/TRBV6-3,-,TRBD1,TGTGCCAGCAGTCCACGGACAGGGAGGCAGCCCCAGCATTTT,CASSPRTGRQPQHF
TRBJ1-4,TRBV28,-,-,TGTGCCAGCAGTTTTTCAGGGCTTAATGAAAAACTGTTTTTT,CASSFSGLNEKLFF
TRBJ2-5,TRBV18,-,-,TGTGCCAGCAACACGGAGCTCAATCAAGAGACCCAGTACTTC,CASNTELNQETQYF
TRBJ2-1,TRBV27,-,TRBD1,TGTGCCAGCCAAAACCGGGACAGACCCTACAATGAGCAGTTCTTC,CASQNRDRPYNEQFF
TRBJ2-7,TRBV2,-,-,TGTACCAGCGTTTTCCGGGGACTCACCTACGAGCAGTACTTC,CTSVFRGLTYEQYF
TRBJ2-2,TRBV12-5,-,TRBD2,TGTGCTAGTGCCTACGCTAGCGGCGACACCGGGGAGCTGTTTTTT,CASAYASGDTGELFF
TRBJ1-6,TRBV5-6,-,TRBD1,TGTGCCAGCAGCTTGGGACAGGGGTATAATTCACCCCTCCACTTT,CASSLGQGYNSPLHF
TRBJ2-2,TRBV27,-,-,TGTGCCAGCACACAGGGCGTGGGCACCGGGGAGCTGTTTTTT,CASTQGVGTGELFF
TRBJ2-2,TRBV24-1,-,TRBD1,TGTGCCACCAGTGTGGGGACAGGGCGGACCGGGGAGCTGTTTTTT,CATSVGTGRTGELFF
TRBJ1-5,TRBV11-3,once,-,TGTGCCAGCAGCACGAGCACAGGGTACTATAGCAATCAGCCCCAGCATTTT,CASSTSTGYYSNQPQHF
TRBJ1-2,TRBV15,-,-,TGTGCCACCAGCAGAGCGGAGGGCCGGGGCTACACCTTC,CATSRAEGRGYTF
TRBJ1-1,TRBV4-1,-,-,TGCGCCAGCAGCCAATTTCTCAGAGGACAGACGAACACTGAAGCTTTCTTT,CASSQFLRGQTNTEAFF
TRBJ1-5,TRBV19,few,TRBD1,TGTGCCAGTAGCGGAACAGGGGGGAATCAGCCCCAGCATTTT,CASSGTGGNQPQHF
TRBJ1-5,TRBV27,-,TRBD1,TGTGCCAGCAGTCCCCGGACAGGGTCTGGCAATCAGCCCCAGCATTTT,CASSPRTGSGNQPQHF